Listed below are T cell receptor beta chains from one sample, sequenced in a study of neurological immune-mediated disorders. TCRdb itself ran the 5' RACE reads through MiXCR, one entry per CDR3 protein. The sample holds more than 40,000 distinct CDR3 sequences, approximately 11% seen once. The sequenced material came from PBMCs. The receptors derive from a male donor with HTLV-1-associated myelopathy (HAM/TSP). Each CDR3 is given with its conserved first and last residue. The order of the fields is V gene, D gene, CDR3 length, J gene, clone size, CDR3 protein, CDR3 DNA. D genes are given only for firm matches. A clone size is listed for some rows: how often the clone was seen (once, few, many), or a class if it is expanded.

v_gene: TRBV15
d_gene: -
len: 17
j_gene: TRBJ2-3
abundance: many
CDR3aa: CATSRYRAAKGTDTQYF
CDR3nt: TGTGCCACCAGCAGATACAGGGCGGCGAAAGGAACAGATACGCAGTATTTT

v_gene: TRBV28
d_gene: -
len: 15
j_gene: TRBJ1-2
abundance: many
CDR3aa: CASITRRPSNYGYTF
CDR3nt: TGTGCCAGCATCACCAGGAGACCATCCAACTATGGCTACACCTTC

v_gene: TRBV12-3/TRBV12-4
d_gene: TRBD1
len: 13
j_gene: TRBJ1-5
abundance: medium-sized
CDR3aa: CASSLLGGQPQHF
CDR3nt: TGTGCCAGCAGTTTGTTAGGGGGCCAGCCCCAGCATTTT

v_gene: TRBV7-2
d_gene: -
len: 15
j_gene: TRBJ1-2
abundance: many
CDR3aa: CASSPSAIHNYGYTF
CDR3nt: TGTGCCAGCAGCCCTAGTGCAATTCACAACTATGGCTACACCTTC

v_gene: TRBV20-1
d_gene: -
len: 12
j_gene: TRBJ2-1
abundance: many
CDR3aa: CSAREWGNEQFF
CDR3nt: TGCAGTGCTAGAGAGTGGGGCAATGAGCAGTTCTTC

v_gene: TRBV5-1
d_gene: -
len: 13
j_gene: TRBJ1-2
abundance: many
CDR3aa: CASSLSQFDGYTF
CDR3nt: TGCGCCAGCAGCCTGTCTCAATTCGATGGCTACACCTTC

v_gene: TRBV6-2/TRBV6-3
d_gene: -
len: 17
j_gene: TRBJ2-7
abundance: many
CDR3aa: CASNNGRGSRSSYEQYF
CDR3nt: TGTGCCAGCAACAATGGTCGTGGATCCCGTAGCTCCTACGAGCAGTACTTC

v_gene: TRBV5-1
d_gene: -
len: 13
j_gene: TRBJ1-2
abundance: many
CDR3aa: CASSVEGGLGYTF
CDR3nt: TGCGCCAGCAGCGTGGAAGGCGGATTGGGCTACACCTTC

v_gene: TRBV5-1
d_gene: -
len: 14
j_gene: TRBJ2-3
abundance: many
CDR3aa: CASSGGTGPDTQYF
CDR3nt: TGCGCCAGCAGCGGAGGAACGGGCCCAGATACGCAGTATTTT

v_gene: TRBV7-2
d_gene: TRBD2
len: 15
j_gene: TRBJ2-1
abundance: many
CDR3aa: CASSLSSGPYNEQFF
CDR3nt: TGTGCCAGCAGCTTATCTAGCGGACCATACAATGAGCAGTTCTTC

v_gene: TRBV20-1
d_gene: -
len: 13
j_gene: TRBJ1-5
abundance: many
CDR3aa: CSARGGSDQPQHF
CDR3nt: TGCAGTGCTAGAGGCGGGTCCGATCAGCCCCAGCATTTT

v_gene: TRBV20-1
d_gene: TRBD1
len: 14
j_gene: TRBJ2-5
abundance: many
CDR3aa: CSARARQGQETQYF
CDR3nt: TGCAGTGCTAGAGCCAGACAGGGCCAAGAGACCCAGTACTTC

v_gene: TRBV5-1
d_gene: -
len: 13
j_gene: TRBJ1-3
abundance: many
CDR3aa: CASSPDYGNTIYF
CDR3nt: TGCGCCAGCAGCCCGGACTATGGAAACACCATATATTTT

v_gene: TRBV27
d_gene: TRBD1
len: 17
j_gene: TRBJ1-1
abundance: -
CDR3aa: CASKGAPGGPRWTEAFF
CDR3nt: TGTGCCAGCAAGGGGGCCCCAGGGGGACCTCGGTGGACTGAAGCTTTCTTT

v_gene: TRBV7-8
d_gene: TRBD1
len: 13
j_gene: TRBJ2-7
abundance: -
CDR3aa: CASSPTGEYEQYF
CDR3nt: TGTGCCAGCAGTCCGACAGGGGAGTACGAGCAGTACTTC

v_gene: TRBV12-3/TRBV12-4
d_gene: -
len: 14
j_gene: TRBJ1-6
abundance: many
CDR3aa: CASSLIGPGSPLHF
CDR3nt: TGTGCCAGCAGTTTGATCGGCCCGGGTTCACCCCTCCACTTT

v_gene: TRBV28
d_gene: TRBD1
len: 13
j_gene: TRBJ2-7
abundance: many
CDR3aa: CASSLGQDYEQYF
CDR3nt: TGTGCCAGCAGTTTGGGACAGGACTACGAGCAGTACTTC

v_gene: TRBV15
d_gene: TRBD1
len: 14
j_gene: TRBJ2-5
abundance: many
CDR3aa: CATSGQGFGETQYF
CDR3nt: TGTGCCACCTCGGGACAGGGGTTCGGAGAGACCCAGTACTTC

v_gene: TRBV7-9
d_gene: -
len: 14
j_gene: TRBJ1-6
abundance: many
CDR3aa: CASSPNSGASPLHF
CDR3nt: TGTGCCAGCAGCCCCAACTCGGGGGCTTCACCCCTCCACTTT

v_gene: TRBV7-2
d_gene: -
len: 21
j_gene: TRBJ1-2
abundance: -
CDR3aa: CASSFYICSAPGQIESYGYTF
CDR3nt: -

v_gene: TRBV6-1
d_gene: TRBD1
len: 16
j_gene: TRBJ1-3
abundance: many
CDR3aa: CASSDNLAGQGNTIYF
CDR3nt: TGTGCCAGCAGCGATAACCTAGCAGGACAGGGGAACACCATATATTTT

v_gene: TRBV4-3
d_gene: -
len: 16
j_gene: TRBJ1-3
abundance: many
CDR3aa: CASSHTTRNSGNTIYF
CDR3nt: TGCGCCAGCAGCCACACCACGCGCAACTCTGGAAACACCATATATTTT

v_gene: TRBV5-1
d_gene: -
len: 12
j_gene: TRBJ2-3
abundance: many
CDR3aa: CASSEGADTQYF
CDR3nt: TGCGCCAGCAGTGAGGGGGCAGATACGCAGTATTTT

v_gene: TRBV3-1
d_gene: -
len: 13
j_gene: TRBJ2-5
abundance: few
CDR3aa: CASSQDIIRAQYF
CDR3nt: TGTGCCAGCAGCCAAGATATTATTAGGGCTCAGTACTTC

v_gene: TRBV6-6
d_gene: TRBD1
len: 17
j_gene: TRBJ1-3
abundance: -
CDR3aa: CASSYSVGQGSGNTIYF
CDR3nt: TGTGCCAGCAGTTACTCGGTCGGACAGGGATCTGGAAACACCATATATTTT

v_gene: TRBV20-1
d_gene: -
len: 15
j_gene: TRBJ2-3
abundance: many
CDR3aa: CSAVTMLPNTDTQYF
CDR3nt: TGCAGTGCTGTTACCATGCTGCCCAACACAGATACGCAGTATTTT

v_gene: TRBV5-1
d_gene: -
len: 13
j_gene: TRBJ2-1
abundance: -
CDR3aa: CASSLNRQNEQFF
CDR3nt: TGCGCCAGCAGCTTGAACCGGCAGAATGAGCAGTTCTTC

v_gene: TRBV5-1
d_gene: TRBD2
len: 15
j_gene: TRBJ2-3
abundance: many
CDR3aa: CASSLGTSGGDTQYF
CDR3nt: TGCGCCAGCAGCTTGGGGACTAGCGGTGGAGATACGCAGTATTTT

v_gene: TRBV14
d_gene: -
len: 15
j_gene: TRBJ2-3
abundance: few
CDR3aa: CASSQGIRSYSRQYF
CDR3nt: TGTGCCAGCAGCCAAGGAATACGCAGCTACTCAAGGCAGTATTTT

v_gene: TRBV29-1
d_gene: -
len: 13
j_gene: TRBJ1-5
abundance: -
CDR3aa: CSVQGTENQPQHF
CDR3nt: TGCAGCGTTCAGGGGACTGAGAATCAGCCCCAGCATTTT

v_gene: TRBV7-8
d_gene: TRBD2
len: 18
j_gene: TRBJ2-2
abundance: -
CDR3aa: CASSLGASGAGGTGELFF
CDR3nt: TGTGCCAGCAGCTTAGGGGCTAGCGGGGCCGGGGGCACCGGGGAGCTGTTTTTT

v_gene: TRBV6-1
d_gene: TRBD1
len: 17
j_gene: TRBJ1-5
abundance: -
CDR3aa: CASSRGQGAIGNQPQHF
CDR3nt: TGTGCCAGCAGCAGAGGACAGGGGGCAATTGGCAATCAGCCCCAGCATTTT

v_gene: TRBV7-2
d_gene: -
len: 15
j_gene: TRBJ1-4
abundance: -
CDR3aa: CASSPQTGWGEKLFF
CDR3nt: TGTGCCAGCAGCCCGCAGACAGGATGGGGTGAAAAACTGTTTTTT

v_gene: TRBV28
d_gene: TRBD1
len: 14
j_gene: TRBJ2-7
abundance: many
CDR3aa: CASSSGQGWYEQYF
CDR3nt: TGTGCCAGCAGTAGTGGACAGGGGTGGTACGAGCAGTACTTC

v_gene: TRBV24-1
d_gene: -
len: 15
j_gene: TRBJ2-2
abundance: many
CDR3aa: CATSGSGARTGELFF
CDR3nt: TGTGCCACCAGTGGTAGCGGAGCGAGGACCGGGGAGCTGTTTTTT

v_gene: TRBV6-1
d_gene: -
len: 9
j_gene: TRBJ1-2
abundance: many
CDR3aa: CATDYGYTF
CDR3nt: TGTGCCACCGACTATGGCTACACCTTC

v_gene: TRBV7-8
d_gene: -
len: 14
j_gene: TRBJ2-2
abundance: few
CDR3aa: CASDKHQGTGELFF
CDR3nt: TGTGCCAGCGACAAACACCAGGGGACCGGGGAGCTGTTTTTT

v_gene: TRBV27
d_gene: -
len: 16
j_gene: TRBJ2-7
abundance: many
CDR3aa: CASSSQTGTLVYEQYF
CDR3nt: TGTGCCAGCAGTTCCCAAACCGGGACACTCGTCTACGAGCAGTACTTC

v_gene: TRBV12-3/TRBV12-4
d_gene: -
len: 14
j_gene: TRBJ1-1
abundance: many
CDR3aa: CASSSEYGRTEAFF
CDR3nt: TGTGCCAGCAGTAGCGAGTACGGACGCACTGAAGCTTTCTTT

v_gene: TRBV5-6
d_gene: -
len: 15
j_gene: TRBJ2-3
abundance: many
CDR3aa: CASSFSKGLADTQYF
CDR3nt: TGTGCCAGCAGCTTTTCGAAGGGCTTGGCAGATACGCAGTATTTT

v_gene: TRBV11-3
d_gene: TRBD1
len: 16
j_gene: TRBJ2-5
abundance: many
CDR3aa: CASSSASGTGEETQYF
CDR3nt: TGTGCCAGCAGCTCCGCGTCGGGGACAGGGGAAGAGACCCAGTACTTC

v_gene: TRBV20-1
d_gene: -
len: 15
j_gene: TRBJ2-3
abundance: many
CDR3aa: CSARFSATSTDTQYF
CDR3nt: TGCAGTGCTAGATTCTCAGCCACTAGCACAGATACGCAGTATTTT

v_gene: TRBV5-1
d_gene: -
len: 16
j_gene: TRBJ2-3
abundance: many
CDR3aa: CASSLAGEGGPDTQYF
CDR3nt: TGCGCCAGCAGCTTGGCCGGCGAGGGGGGGCCGGATACGCAGTATTTT

v_gene: TRBV5-1
d_gene: -
len: 13
j_gene: TRBJ2-1
abundance: many
CDR3aa: CASSLRIDNEQFF
CDR3nt: TGCGCCAGCAGCCTACGGATCGACAATGAGCAGTTCTTC

v_gene: TRBV6-1
d_gene: -
len: 15
j_gene: TRBJ1-5
abundance: many
CDR3aa: CASSYEGRGEQPQHF
CDR3nt: TGTGCCAGCAGTTATGAGGGAAGGGGAGAACAGCCCCAGCATTTT

v_gene: TRBV7-2
d_gene: TRBD1
len: 15
j_gene: TRBJ1-2
abundance: many
CDR3aa: CASSIDRDGYYGYTF
CDR3nt: TGTGCCAGCAGCATAGACAGGGACGGGTACTATGGCTACACCTTC